A selection of T cell receptor beta chains follows, all from one sample in a study of CXCR3-negative and CXCR3-positive naive CD8 T cells. TCRdb reprocessed the 5' RACE reads and reports one entry per CDR3 protein, with no DNA. This specimen shows under 85,000 distinct CDR3 sequences; the ten leading clones hold roughly 0.59%. The sample consisted of naive CXCR3+ CD8+ T cells from blood. The receptors originated from a human donor in good health. Some clones in this sample may be carry-over from other donors' samples. Both conserved end residues are part of each CDR3. The order of the fields is V gene, J gene, CDR3 protein.

v_call: TRBV5-1
j_call: TRBJ2-3
cdr3_aa: CASSLADSSTDTQYF

v_call: TRBV4-1
j_call: TRBJ1-2
cdr3_aa: CASSQERGGNYGYTF

v_call: TRBV14
j_call: TRBJ2-7
cdr3_aa: CASSQVAGGYEQYF

v_call: TRBV23-1
j_call: TRBJ2-7
cdr3_aa: CASRFIWTGDSLHYEQYF

v_call: TRBV28
j_call: TRBJ2-7
cdr3_aa: CASTDLAGGYEQYF

v_call: TRBV29-1
j_call: TRBJ2-7
cdr3_aa: CSVLRTESSYEQYF

v_call: TRBV4-1
j_call: TRBJ2-3
cdr3_aa: CASSSGTSVTDTQYF

v_call: TRBV9
j_call: TRBJ2-3
cdr3_aa: CASSGVLDTQYF

v_call: TRBV7-8
j_call: TRBJ1-3
cdr3_aa: CASSPPIDRVSGNTIYF

v_call: TRBV7-6
j_call: TRBJ2-7
cdr3_aa: CASSLYGGGYEQYF

v_call: TRBV28
j_call: TRBJ2-5
cdr3_aa: CASSPGTSGETQYF

v_call: TRBV12-3/TRBV12-4
j_call: TRBJ2-7
cdr3_aa: CASVAGVGEQYF

v_call: TRBV12-3/TRBV12-4
j_call: TRBJ1-1
cdr3_aa: CASSLTGSAEAFF

v_call: TRBV6-5
j_call: TRBJ2-1
cdr3_aa: CASSYSGGEYNEQFF

v_call: TRBV6-1
j_call: TRBJ1-4
cdr3_aa: CASTQGREKLFF

v_call: TRBV13
j_call: TRBJ2-7
cdr3_aa: CASSLGTTGTAYEQYF

v_call: TRBV6-5
j_call: TRBJ2-7
cdr3_aa: CASSYSNGGFEQYF

v_call: TRBV6-5
j_call: TRBJ2-5
cdr3_aa: CASSYGGVGLETQYF

v_call: TRBV20-1
j_call: TRBJ1-5
cdr3_aa: CSVTTPGTDYQPQHF

v_call: TRBV6-2/TRBV6-3
j_call: TRBJ2-7
cdr3_aa: CASSYSGLKNYEQYF

v_call: TRBV28
j_call: TRBJ1-6
cdr3_aa: CASRADRAGPYNSPLHF

v_call: TRBV12-3/TRBV12-4
j_call: TRBJ2-6
cdr3_aa: CASSFLVEGDSGANVLTF

v_call: TRBV12-3/TRBV12-4
j_call: TRBJ2-5
cdr3_aa: CASSPSHATETQYF

v_call: TRBV7-8
j_call: TRBJ1-2
cdr3_aa: CASSLAGTGDNYGYTF

v_call: TRBV4-2
j_call: TRBJ2-1
cdr3_aa: CASSQGAGGLNEQFF

v_call: TRBV6-2/TRBV6-3
j_call: TRBJ2-3
cdr3_aa: CASSYKVTDTQYF

v_call: TRBV29-1
j_call: TRBJ1-2
cdr3_aa: CSVEDLQGYTF

v_call: TRBV7-6
j_call: TRBJ1-1
cdr3_aa: CASSLDRLNTEAFF

v_call: TRBV7-9
j_call: TRBJ2-5
cdr3_aa: CASSSLTSLGETQYF

v_call: TRBV4-1
j_call: TRBJ2-7
cdr3_aa: CASSQIKNDYEQYF

v_call: TRBV13
j_call: TRBJ2-7
cdr3_aa: CASSLGTGGSGQYF

v_call: TRBV7-9
j_call: TRBJ2-2
cdr3_aa: CASSSTRDWNTGELFF

v_call: TRBV27
j_call: TRBJ2-1
cdr3_aa: CASSDSDSFNEQFF

v_call: TRBV24-1
j_call: TRBJ2-6
cdr3_aa: CATSGGAGANVLTF

v_call: TRBV28
j_call: TRBJ2-7
cdr3_aa: CASSLFADRAYEQYF

v_call: TRBV6-2/TRBV6-3
j_call: TRBJ2-7
cdr3_aa: CASGDRDHYEQYF

v_call: TRBV27
j_call: TRBJ2-7
cdr3_aa: CASSFGKSYEQYF

v_call: TRBV6-2/TRBV6-3
j_call: TRBJ2-7
cdr3_aa: CASSGPGEGYEQYF

v_call: TRBV21-1
j_call: TRBJ2-1
cdr3_aa: CASSLPGLFNEQFF

v_call: TRBV28
j_call: TRBJ2-1
cdr3_aa: CASSFQGGHEQFF

v_call: TRBV6-2/TRBV6-3
j_call: TRBJ2-1
cdr3_aa: CANEEGHNEQFF

v_call: TRBV27
j_call: TRBJ2-7
cdr3_aa: CASSLASGAYEQYF

v_call: TRBV20-1
j_call: TRBJ2-3
cdr3_aa: CSARGLAGNADTQYF

v_call: TRBV7-9
j_call: TRBJ2-5
cdr3_aa: CASSTGPSPETQYF

v_call: TRBV4-1
j_call: TRBJ2-7
cdr3_aa: CASSQGTAAYEQYF

v_call: TRBV29-1
j_call: TRBJ2-7
cdr3_aa: CSVGQGAYEQYF

v_call: TRBV28
j_call: TRBJ2-3
cdr3_aa: CASSLKWLAGGITDTQYF

v_call: TRBV28
j_call: TRBJ2-5
cdr3_aa: CASSPDRGRETQYF

v_call: TRBV12-5
j_call: TRBJ1-1
cdr3_aa: CASGLVDRRNTEAFF

v_call: TRBV29-1
j_call: TRBJ2-1
cdr3_aa: CSVTAGAYNEQFF

v_call: TRBV5-1
j_call: TRBJ2-5
cdr3_aa: CASSLGQGGRETQYF

v_call: TRBV10-3
j_call: TRBJ1-5
cdr3_aa: CATRDDGLQPQHF